This T cell receptor beta chain originates from a study of shared clonotypes between healthy human individuals (dated by TCRdb to 2020 to 2022). Background on the whole study: Three men and two women, aged 18 to 49 years, made up the cohort. For each donor, CD4 naive and CD4 memory were each given three plates, CD8 naive was given two plates, and CD8 memory was given one plate. Blood TCR repertoires of 5 or 6 healthy adults were deeply sequenced to estimate repertoire size and the extent of clonotype sharing between individuals. Different laboratories and diverse techniques were used to prepare libraries and sequence TCR repertoires, to increase sequencing depth and limit assay-specific biases. Each donor's leukapheresis produced roughly between roughly 0.9 and 9 billion PBMCs.

Study-level results and caveats: Pairwise subsampling led to the expectation that sequencing depth would affect the degree of clonotype sharing among donors. Across four donors, around 5% of naive CD4, 3% to 3.5% of naive CD8, 2.3% of memory CD4, and roughly 0.41% of memory CD8 clonotypes were shared. Because the study included only a small number of donors, the genetic and exposure-history diversity represented was limited. Only blood was sampled, and tissue TCR repertoires likely differ from those in blood. Larger estimated clonotype richness was generally found for naive subsets than for memory subsets. Compared with non-shared clonotypes, clonotypes shared by all four sorted-subset donors had higher generation probabilities. Incomplete sequencing was indicated by rarefaction of sorted-subset datasets, despite the large sequencing depth.

As to this clone: Its antigen is still unknown. The record has no base qualities; no much larger clone is one base away.

Healthy HIV-negative adults with no recently reported acute infections or vaccinations were included as donors. Every donor was a Caucasian adult living in Nashville, Tennessee, USA. CD4+ T cells were enriched by magnetic negative selection; naive cells were then positively selected on CD45RA, and the negative fraction formed the memory subset. After blood collection by leukapheresis, PBMCs were isolated using Ficoll-Histopaque density gradient centrifugation and then cryopreserved in the vapor phase of liquid nitrogen. Purity and quantity of every magnetically sorted T cell population were checked by analytical flow cytometry. Genomic DNA was isolated from every sorted fraction and measured by UV absorbance on a Nanodrop 2000c. Using the deep immunoSEQ assay, TCR CDR3 regions were amplified from genomic DNA by multiplex PCR. Extracted genomic DNA from each cell subset was spread evenly across all wells of several immunoSEQ 96-well plates, with each plate serving as a replicate. For sorted subsets, roughly 200 ng of genomic DNA, equivalent to some 30,000 T cell genomes, went into each replicate PCR. The purified libraries were quantified using a Qubit 3.0 fluorometer, sized with a Bioanalyzer 2100, and then quantified again using the KAPA Library Quantification kit. A separate single-read 150-cycle Illumina NextSeq 550 flow cell was used to sequence each immunoSEQ 96-well plate. As for how the authors treated the data: The immunoSEQ output contained only junctional sequences without quality scores, so filtering could not match that applied to full-length reads. To assign V/J genes and CDR3, sequences were annotated against IMGT germline references using PyIR, a Python wrapper for IgBLAST v1.9. Any read was removed if the V/J assignment was weak (E-value above 1e-6), the CDR3 was missing, or the read contained stop codons, out-of-frame junctions, or ambiguous translated residues. A V3J clonotype was defined by an identical inferred V gene, J gene, and CDR3 amino acid sequence. Percentage overlap between repertoires was calculated by dividing the number of shared unique clonotypes by the size of the smaller repertoire. Richness of each repertoire was evaluated using RTK rarefaction, the Chao1 estimator, and Recon v2.1 estimates of unobserved clonotypes. For all TCRbeta clonotypes obtained by the gDNA method from several donors, generation probabilities were computed with OLGA. Imported from immuneACCESS, the table was reduced by TCRdb to in-frame sequences with V and J called. These copies leave out some clones; in studies compared against another copy, an unresolved V gene accounts for under half, and the cause of the remainder is not known. V, J and clone size were drawn from that table, and D and trimming were deduced from the DNA. The sample records about 710,000 clones, approximately 73% of which are singletons. The top ten constitute 1.5% to 2% of the sample.

V was cut back by 5 bases and J by 11 bases, leaving a gap of 21 bases between them. Per the germline V gene, MDHEN is the CDR1 and SYDVKM is the CDR2. The CDR3 sequence holds 15 residues, the cysteine and phenylalanine included. Only the CDR3 portion is preserved as DNA: 45 bases, with reading frame beginning at the first base. This sequence uses TRBV28 and TRBJ1-4; TRBD1 might be the D gene, on 5 matching bases. The origin of this receptor is a woman in her twenties or thirties in good health. Sequencing was performed on memory CD4+ T cells sorted from blood. The intended sense of this specimen's cell subset or site label: CD45RA-negative fraction. The CDR3 reads as follows: CASSPRPRTTTKLFF. The bases are TGTGCCAGCAGTCCCCGACCGAGGACAACCACTAAACTGTTTTTT.